A selection of T cell receptor beta chains follows, all from one sample in a study of T-cell reconstitution after alpha-beta-depleted transplantation in children. TCRdb fed the PCR reads into MiXCR, producing one record per CDR3 protein. Altogether around 410,000 distinct CDR3 sequences are present, 11% being singletons, with the ten largest covering 4.5% to 6%. The sample here was PBMCs from the stem cell graft donor, taken from the stem cell graft. All receptors come from a human donor who donated a stem cell graft to a child with acute myeloid leukemia. CDR3s include the opening cysteine and the closing phenylalanine or tryptophan. The order of the fields is D gene, V gene, clone size, J gene, CDR3 protein, CDR3 DNA. D genes are given only for firm matches. For some rows the clone size is stated as once, few or many, or as a class when expanded; others skip it.

D gene: TRBD1; V gene: TRBV10-3; clone size: many; J gene: TRBJ2-7; CDR3 protein: CATQLDRVSYEQYF; CDR3 DNA: TGTGCCACGCAACTGGACAGGGTCTCCTACGAGCAGTACTTC
D gene: -; V gene: TRBV7-9; clone size: few; J gene: TRBJ1-1; CDR3 protein: CASSFYVSTEAFF; CDR3 DNA: TGTGCCAGCAGCTTTTATGTTTCGACTGAAGCTTTCTTT
D gene: -; V gene: TRBV7-2; clone size: few; J gene: TRBJ2-3; CDR3 protein: CASSPPADTQYF; CDR3 DNA: TGTGCCAGCAGTCCCCCGGCAGATACGCAGTATTTT
D gene: -; V gene: TRBV12-3/TRBV12-4; clone size: -; J gene: TRBJ2-2; CDR3 protein: CASSPGRGGTRINTGELFF; CDR3 DNA: TGTGCCAGCAGTCCCGGCAGAGGGGGGACCCGAATTAACACCGGGGAGCTGTTTTTT
D gene: -; V gene: TRBV27; clone size: few; J gene: TRBJ1-4; CDR3 protein: CASSEGFGNEKLFF; CDR3 DNA: TGTGCCAGCAGTGAGGGGTTCGGTAATGAAAAACTGTTTTTT
D gene: TRBD2; V gene: TRBV5-6; clone size: many; J gene: TRBJ2-5; CDR3 protein: CASSMGLAGQETQYF; CDR3 DNA: TGTGCCAGCAGCATGGGACTAGCGGGACAAGAGACCCAGTACTTC
D gene: TRBD2; V gene: TRBV15; clone size: many; J gene: TRBJ2-1; CDR3 protein: CATSQRTSGSDEQFF; CDR3 DNA: TGTGCCACCAGCCAACGGACTAGCGGGAGCGATGAGCAGTTCTTC
D gene: TRBD2; V gene: TRBV6-2/TRBV6-3; clone size: many; J gene: TRBJ2-1; CDR3 protein: CASSYSAGTVSGQFF; CDR3 DNA: TGTGCCAGCAGTTACTCAGCGGGGACTGTATCCGGGCAGTTCTTC
D gene: -; V gene: TRBV18; clone size: -; J gene: TRBJ2-1; CDR3 protein: CASSPRDSPVGNEQFF; CDR3 DNA: TGTGCCAGCTCACCCAGGGACTCCCCCGTGGGCAATGAGCAGTTCTTC
D gene: -; V gene: TRBV4-2; clone size: few; J gene: TRBJ2-7; CDR3 protein: CASSQDGGATYEQYF; CDR3 DNA: TGTGCCAGCAGCCAAGATGGCGGGGCTACCTACGAGCAGTACTTC
D gene: -; V gene: TRBV12-3/TRBV12-4; clone size: -; J gene: TRBJ2-5; CDR3 protein: CASTSGPEQYF; CDR3 DNA: TGTGCCAGCACCTCCGGGCCGGAACAATACTTC
D gene: TRBD2; V gene: TRBV7-8; clone size: -; J gene: TRBJ2-3; CDR3 protein: CASSREGTSSTDTQYF; CDR3 DNA: TGTGCCAGCAGCCGGGAGGGGACCTCTAGCACAGATACGCAGTATTTT
D gene: -; V gene: TRBV5-1; clone size: -; J gene: TRBJ2-1; CDR3 protein: CASSYTAGQNSEQFF; CDR3 DNA: TGCGCCAGCAGCTATACGGCTGGACAGAATTCGGAGCAGTTCTTC
D gene: TRBD2; V gene: TRBV29-1; clone size: -; J gene: TRBJ2-1; CDR3 protein: CSVEEGRGADNEQFF; CDR3 DNA: TGCAGCGTTGAAGAGGGGCGGGGGGCCGACAATGAGCAGTTCTTC
D gene: TRBD1; V gene: TRBV20-1; clone size: -; J gene: TRBJ1-2; CDR3 protein: CSARRNRGGNNYGYTF; CDR3 DNA: TGCAGTGCTAGAAGAAACCGAGGGGGCAATAACTATGGCTACACCTTC
D gene: -; V gene: TRBV6-6; clone size: few; J gene: TRBJ2-3; CDR3 protein: CASSYRDTQYF; CDR3 DNA: TGTGCCAGCAGTTACAGGGATACGCAGTATTTT
D gene: TRBD2; V gene: TRBV20-1; clone size: few; J gene: TRBJ2-7; CDR3 protein: CSAEKREGAYEQYF; CDR3 DNA: TGCAGTGCTGAAAAGCGGGAGGGCGCCTACGAGCAGTACTTC
D gene: TRBD2; V gene: TRBV7-3; clone size: few; J gene: TRBJ2-2; CDR3 protein: CASSRLATGELFF; CDR3 DNA: TGTGCCAGCAGCAGACTAGCGACCGGGGAGCTGTTTTTT
D gene: TRBD1; V gene: TRBV6-2/TRBV6-3; clone size: -; J gene: TRBJ2-7; CDR3 protein: CASSRPRDRHYEQYF; CDR3 DNA: TGTGCCAGCAGTCGGCCCCGGGACAGGCACTACGAGCAGTACTTC
D gene: -; V gene: TRBV6-2/TRBV6-3; clone size: few; J gene: TRBJ1-6; CDR3 protein: CASSYPRTQKSSYNSPLHF; CDR3 DNA: TGTGCCAGCAGTTACCCGCGGACACAAAAGAGCTCCTATAATTCACCCCTCCACTTT
D gene: -; V gene: TRBV7-9; clone size: few; J gene: TRBJ1-5; CDR3 protein: CASSLASGRDNQPQHF; CDR3 DNA: TGTGCCAGCAGCTTAGCGTCGGGAAGGGACAATCAGCCCCAGCATTTT
D gene: TRBD2; V gene: TRBV13; clone size: few; J gene: TRBJ2-1; CDR3 protein: CASSLRLPGLENNEQFF; CDR3 DNA: TGTGCCAGCAGCTTACGCCTACCGGGACTAGAGAACAATGAGCAGTTCTTC
D gene: TRBD2; V gene: TRBV19; clone size: few; J gene: TRBJ2-7; CDR3 protein: CASSMTSGNGYEQYF; CDR3 DNA: TGTGCCAGTAGTATGACTAGCGGGAATGGTTACGAGCAGTACTTC
D gene: TRBD1; V gene: TRBV4-1; clone size: many; J gene: TRBJ1-1; CDR3 protein: CASSQDRQGAQSTEAFF; CDR3 DNA: TGCGCCAGCAGCCAAGATCGACAGGGGGCACAGAGCACTGAAGCTTTCTTT
D gene: -; V gene: TRBV27; clone size: -; J gene: TRBJ2-7; CDR3 protein: CASRRDSLSYEQYF; CDR3 DNA: TGTGCCAGCAGGAGGGACTCCCTCTCCTACGAGCAGTACTTC
D gene: -; V gene: TRBV29-1; clone size: few; J gene: TRBJ2-7; CDR3 protein: CSVYRDPHEQYF; CDR3 DNA: TGCAGCGTGTACAGGGATCCCCACGAGCAGTACTTC
D gene: -; V gene: TRBV5-1; clone size: medium-sized; J gene: TRBJ2-1; CDR3 protein: CASSPDKASSYNEQFF; CDR3 DNA: TGCGCCAGCAGCCCGGACAAAGCGAGCTCCTACAATGAGCAGTTCTTC
D gene: -; V gene: TRBV20-1; clone size: -; J gene: TRBJ2-3; CDR3 protein: CSARDTAGTDTQYF; CDR3 DNA: TGCAGTGCTAGAGATACAGCGGGCACAGATACGCAGTATTTT
D gene: TRBD2; V gene: TRBV20-1; clone size: -; J gene: TRBJ2-4; CDR3 protein: CSARELAGSKNIQYF; CDR3 DNA: TGCAGTGCTAGAGAGCTAGCGGGAAGCAAAAACATTCAGTACTTC
D gene: TRBD2; V gene: TRBV7-2; clone size: few; J gene: TRBJ2-5; CDR3 protein: CASSPGRRGGQETQYF; CDR3 DNA: TGTGCCAGCAGCCCGGGAAGGCGGGGGGGCCAAGAGACCCAGTACTTC
D gene: -; V gene: TRBV4-2; clone size: -; J gene: TRBJ1-2; CDR3 protein: CASSNDPLTRFF; CDR3 DNA: TGTGCCAGCAGCAACGACCCTTTGACACGCTTCTTC
D gene: -; V gene: TRBV5-4; clone size: once; J gene: TRBJ2-7; CDR3 protein: CASSLGAVKSSYEQYF; CDR3 DNA: TGTGCCAGCAGCTTGGGGGCAGTAAAGAGCTCCTACGAGCAGTACTTC
D gene: -; V gene: TRBV5-1; clone size: -; J gene: TRBJ2-5; CDR3 protein: CASSLEDSPGETQYF; CDR3 DNA: TGCGCCAGCAGCTTGGAAGACAGCCCCGGGGAGACCCAGTACTTC
D gene: -; V gene: TRBV12-3/TRBV12-4; clone size: few; J gene: TRBJ1-1; CDR3 protein: CASSLGEAREAFF; CDR3 DNA: TGTGCCAGCAGTTTAGGGGAAGCACGTGAAGCTTTCTTT
D gene: -; V gene: TRBV12-3/TRBV12-4; clone size: -; J gene: TRBJ2-3; CDR3 protein: CASSARGGATDTQYF; CDR3 DNA: TGTGCCAGCAGTGCTAGGGGGGGGGCCACAGATACGCAGTATTTT
D gene: -; V gene: TRBV29-1; clone size: few; J gene: TRBJ1-1; CDR3 protein: CSVEPGGGTEAFF; CDR3 DNA: TGCAGCGTTGAGCCTGGGGGTGGCACTGAAGCTTTCTTT
D gene: TRBD2; V gene: TRBV15; clone size: -; J gene: TRBJ2-1; CDR3 protein: CATSRVLLAGGHYNEQFF; CDR3 DNA: TGTGCCACCAGCAGAGTGCTTCTAGCGGGGGGCCATTACAATGAGCAGTTCTTC
D gene: -; V gene: TRBV5-6; clone size: -; J gene: TRBJ2-7; CDR3 protein: CASSPTGRDYEQYF; CDR3 DNA: TGTGCCAGCAGCCCAACAGGGAGGGACTACGAGCAGTACTTC
D gene: -; V gene: TRBV5-5; clone size: many; J gene: TRBJ2-3; CDR3 protein: CASSPGTVTDTQYF; CDR3 DNA: TGTGCCAGCAGCCCGGGGACGGTGACAGATACGCAGTATTTT
D gene: -; V gene: TRBV7-2; clone size: -; J gene: TRBJ2-5; CDR3 protein: CASSLRRIGETQYF; CDR3 DNA: TGTGCCAGCAGCTTAAGAAGAATCGGAGAGACCCAGTACTTC
D gene: -; V gene: TRBV20-1; clone size: few; J gene: TRBJ2-7; CDR3 protein: CSAPRTELPSYEQYF; CDR3 DNA: TGCAGTGCCCCTAGGACGGAGTTACCCTCCTACGAGCAGTACTTC
D gene: -; V gene: TRBV6-5; clone size: -; J gene: TRBJ1-6; CDR3 protein: CASSINNSPLHF; CDR3 DNA: TGTGCCAGCAGTATCAATAATTCACCCCTCCACTTT
D gene: -; V gene: TRBV30; clone size: -; J gene: TRBJ1-1; CDR3 protein: CAWSVFVSEAFF; CDR3 DNA: TGTGCCTGGAGTGTATTCGTCTCTGAAGCTTTCTTT
D gene: TRBD1; V gene: TRBV18; clone size: few; J gene: TRBJ1-5; CDR3 protein: CASSPRAGGGNQPQHF; CDR3 DNA: TGTGCCAGCTCACCACGGGCAGGGGGCGGCAATCAGCCCCAGCATTTT
D gene: TRBD2; V gene: TRBV3-1; clone size: few; J gene: TRBJ2-3; CDR3 protein: CASSQDWASGDYTDTQYF; CDR3 DNA: TGTGCCAGCAGCCAAGATTGGGCTAGCGGGGACTACACAGATACGCAGTATTTT
D gene: TRBD1; V gene: TRBV5-6; clone size: -; J gene: TRBJ2-3; CDR3 protein: CASSTLDRDRDTQYF; CDR3 DNA: TGTGCCAGCAGCACCCTGGACAGGGATAGAGATACGCAGTATTTT
D gene: TRBD2; V gene: TRBV20-1; clone size: many; J gene: TRBJ2-3; CDR3 protein: CSASSSSGGRTDTQYF; CDR3 DNA: TGCAGTGCTTCGTCGTCTAGCGGGGGGCGCACAGATACGCAGTATTTT
D gene: -; V gene: TRBV27; clone size: many; J gene: TRBJ1-1; CDR3 protein: CASSLSAGFTEAFF; CDR3 DNA: TGTGCCAGCAGTTTATCGGCCGGGTTCACTGAAGCTTTCTTT
D gene: -; V gene: TRBV6-4; clone size: -; J gene: TRBJ2-1; CDR3 protein: CATKTSHSYNEQFF; CDR3 DNA: TGTGCCACCAAGACTAGTCACTCCTACAATGAGCAGTTCTTC
D gene: -; V gene: TRBV7-8; clone size: few; J gene: TRBJ2-1; CDR3 protein: CASSLLADNEQFF; CDR3 DNA: TGTGCCAGCAGCTTACTCGCGGACAATGAGCAGTTCTTC
D gene: -; V gene: TRBV12-3/TRBV12-4; clone size: few; J gene: TRBJ2-3; CDR3 protein: CASSLYVDTDTQYF; CDR3 DNA: TGTGCCAGCAGTTTATATGTGGATACAGATACGCAGTATTTT
D gene: TRBD2; V gene: TRBV6-1; clone size: few; J gene: TRBJ2-5; CDR3 protein: CASTPLKSGSEETQYF; CDR3 DNA: TGTGCCAGCACCCCCCTAAAAAGCGGGAGTGAAGAGACCCAGTACTTC
D gene: -; V gene: TRBV5-1; clone size: -; J gene: TRBJ1-2; CDR3 protein: CASSLFDGTNYGYTF; CDR3 DNA: TGCGCCAGCAGCTTGTTTGACGGGACTAACTATGGCTACACCTTC
D gene: -; V gene: TRBV5-8; clone size: few; J gene: TRBJ2-6; CDR3 protein: CASSLRARLSGANVLTF; CDR3 DNA: TGTGCCAGCAGCTTGAGAGCGAGGCTCTCTGGGGCCAACGTCCTGACTTTC
D gene: -; V gene: TRBV20-1; clone size: -; J gene: TRBJ1-1; CDR3 protein: CSARDTREAFF; CDR3 DNA: TGCAGTGCTAGAGATACCAGGGAAGCTTTCTTT
D gene: TRBD2; V gene: TRBV7-2; clone size: -; J gene: TRBJ2-1; CDR3 protein: CASSHASGKEQFF; CDR3 DNA: TGTGCCAGCAGCCACGCTAGCGGGAAAGAGCAGTTCTTC
D gene: -; V gene: TRBV12-3/TRBV12-4; clone size: many; J gene: TRBJ1-3; CDR3 protein: CASSLAGQGRSGNTIYF; CDR3 DNA: TGTGCCAGCAGTTTAGCGGGTCAGGGACGCTCTGGAAACACCATATATTTT